This TCR beta chain originates from a study of blood T cells in healthy people across ages. Investigators took around 10 milliliters of peripheral blood from every donor. Trimming at V came to 4 bases and at J to 6 bases, leaving 1 base not matched to a gene. The CDR3 consists of 13 residues. Germline CDR1 DFQATT, CDR2 SNEGSKA (reference sequence). A second PCR of roughly 7 to 11 cycles used a sample-barcoded 5' primer and a J-beta primer mix. A single record per CDR3 protein comes from TCRdb applying MiXCR to the 5' RACE reads. The data show over 700,000 distinct CDR3 sequences, roughly 50% seen once. As regards this clonotype: Its antigen is currently unknown.

Findings and limits, study-wide: Calculation of diversity from one million T cells yielded estimates considered to be underestimates.

This TCR came from a man older than 75 in good health. The chain recombines TRBV20-1 with TRBJ2-1; 12 nucleotides align to TRBD2. Sequenced: blood. CDR3 protein: CSATSGRANEQFF. The CDR3 DNA reads TGCAGTGCTACTAGCGGGAGGGCCAATGAGCAGTTCTTC.